This T cell receptor beta chain stems from a study of Graves' ophthalmopathy and Graves' hyperthyroidism. Investigators amplified TCR beta CDR3 regions from RNA transcripts. The authors performed first-round RT-PCR with HTBI primers and then a second-round multiplex PCR. From the multiplex PCR reads, TCRdb called clonotypes with MiXCR, one entry per CDR3 protein. The sample has hundreds of thousands of distinct CDR3 sequences; around a fifth are singletons. This CDR3 is built from 13 residues. Germline values: CDR1 KGHSH, CDR2 LQKENI. Details on this clonotype: Germline and junction disagree at one end, which may indicate a read error.

The source of this sequence is a young woman with stable Graves' hyperthyroidism. Some clones in this sample may be carry-over from other donors' samples. The sample taken for sequencing was peripheral blood. The V gene is TRBV18, the J gene TRBJ1-5; D call uncertain. CDR3 residues: CASSPVRYQPQHF. The CDR3 DNA follows: TGTGCCAGCTCGCCGGTCCGCTATCAGCCGCAGCATTTT.